This T cell receptor (beta chain) was observed in a study of molecular identifiers for immune sequencing clone quantification. Previously described methods and listed TCR primers were employed for the bulk TCR libraries. TCRdb passed the PCR reads through MiXCR, listing each CDR3 protein once. The profile shows more than 450,000 distinct CDR3 sequences, 25% of them singletons. When naive CD8 T cells were sorted, they were gated as CD8+CD4-CCR7+CD45RA+. This CDR3 is 17 amino acids long. V was clipped by 7 bases and J by 0 bases, with 18 bases between them. Sequencing used naive CD8+ T cells from blood, with Jurkat cell RNA spiked in. As for subset: FACS-sorted CD8+CD4-CCR7+CD45RA+ naive T cells. This TCR was recovered from a human donor in good health. Some libraries in this study had Jurkat cell RNA spiked in. The gene calls are TRBV12-3 or TRBV12-4 and TRBJ2-2; D possibly corresponds to TRBD2 (5 bases). The DNA for the CDR3 is TGTGCCAGCAACGAGGAGGCGCACCAGTCGAACACCGGGGAGCTGTTTTTT. Amino acids: CASNEEAHQSNTGELFF.